Here is one T cell receptor beta chain with its context. What it binds is not known. The V and J ends lost 1 base and 0 bases respectively, with 13 bases between them. Germline V gives CDR1 DFQATT, CDR2 SNEGSKA (reference sequence). The CDR3 has 17 residues. This record belongs to a study of T cells after yellow fever vaccination. Whole-study results and caveats: In post-booster samples, most primary-vaccination clones reappeared (approximately 95% CD4, around 87% CD8).

TCRdb fed the 5' RACE reads into MiXCR, producing one record per CDR3 protein. The sample holds some 350,000 distinct CDR3 sequences, roughly 8.7% seen once. The genes are TRBV20-1 and TRBJ2-6, with no clear D. The receptor was derived from a man between 18 and 29 years old who received the YFV17D yellow fever vaccine. Sequenced material: PBMCs, taken on the day of the first yellow fever vaccination. CDR3 protein: CSARGWQVNSGANVLTF. The DNA of the CDR3 is TGCAGTGCTAGAGGCTGGCAGGTCAACTCTGGGGCCAACGTCCTGACTTTC.